This T cell receptor beta chain was recovered during a study of tumor-infiltrating lymphocytes in primary liver carcinoma. Overall study: The patients had histopathologically diagnosed primary liver carcinoma, and their disease was treated by surgical resection. Subjects consisted of male and female patients aged 30 to 69 years. Study findings and constraints: Tumors and blood were compared for top-250-clone fraction, and tumors had the significantly higher value (p = 0.039). Tumor region pairs outstripped tumor-adjacent and tumor-blood pairs in overlap.

Researchers generated TCR beta cDNA from about 530 ng of total RNA, relying on a constant-region primer. The TCR beta library was amplified through three nested multiplex PCR rounds in a modified ARM-PCR procedure. TRBV1-TRBV30 forward primers and a C-beta reverse primer were used in the first two PCR rounds, which each ran for around 11 cycles. Each CDR3 protein is one row after TCRdb ran MiXCR on the multiplex PCR reads. The sample includes approximately 330,000 distinct CDR3 sequences, about 65% of them seen just once. Unsorted whole blood yielded blood RNA, and germline DNA was extracted as well. As regards this clonotype: What it binds is unknown.

Trimming took off 5 bases at V and 4 bases at J, with 22 bases between the two ends. CDR3 length: 17 amino acids. CDR1 and CDR2 from the germline V gene are MNHEY and SVGAGI. The chain has TRBV6-5 and TRBJ2-3; possibly TRBD2 for D (8 bases). The TCR was taken from a man aged 40-55 years with primary liver carcinoma and hepatitis B virus infection. Sample: peripheral blood. CDR3 nucleotide sequence: TGTGCCAGCAGTCAGCCCCGTCGGGAGGGGGCGGCAGATACGCAGTATTTT. This codes for CASSQPRREGAADTQYF.